This is a list of T cell receptor beta chains from one sample in a study of blood T cell repertoires in COVID-19. The table came from immunoSEQ multiplex PCR; TCRdb's copy has only in-frame clones and leaves some out. The repertoire holds about 230,000 clones, over 70% seen once, with approximately 8% in the top ten. The source material was peripheral blood. These receptors originate from a woman of 80 years or more with acute or convalescent COVID-19. Each CDR3 is given with its conserved first and last residue. Fields, in order: V gene, J gene, clone size, CDR3 length, D gene, CDR3 DNA, CDR3 protein. D genes are given only for firm matches. Clone size, where shown, is once, few, many, or a class for clones that have expanded.

>TRBV25-1|TRBJ2-2|.|13|.
TGTGCCAGCAGCCACAGGGCTTCCGGGGAGCTGTTTTTT
CASSHRASGELFF
>TRBV7-2|TRBJ2-1|.|13|TRBD2
TGTGCCAGCAGCTTATCGAGCGGGGAGAAGCAGTTCTTC
CASSLSSGEKQFF
>TRBV11-2|TRBJ2-2|once|14|.
TGTGCCAGCAGCTTTATCGAAGGGGCCGGGGAGCTGTTTTTT
CASSFIEGAGELFF
>TRBV28|TRBJ1-5|.|14|.
TGTGCCAGCAGCTTAGGAGGGAGGAATCAGCCCCAGCATTTT
CASSLGGRNQPQHF
>TRBV25-1|TRBJ1-5|.|16|.
TGTGCCAGCAGTGCCCACGCGGGGGGGATCAATCAGCCCCAGCATTTT
CASSAHAGGINQPQHF
>TRBV18|TRBJ1-2|.|15|TRBD1
TGTGCCAGCTCACCTACATCAGGGGGCGAGTATGGCTACACCTTC
CASSPTSGGEYGYTF
>TRBV3-1/TRBV3-2|TRBJ2-7|.|15|TRBD1
TGTGCCAGCAGCCAAGATCAGGGGGAGTCGATCGAGCAGTACTTC
CASSQDQGESIEQYF
>TRBV5-6|TRBJ1-1|.|13|.
TGTGCCAGCAGCCTAAACAGGGCACCAAGTGGTTTCTTT
CASSLNRAPSGFF
>TRBV7-9|TRBJ2-5|.|15|.
TGTGCCAGCAGCCGAGGGTCCGGATCACAAGAGACCCAGTACTTC
CASSRGSGSQETQYF
>TRBV6-6|TRBJ2-2|.|15|TRBD2
TGTGCCAGCAGTTACTCTAGCGGGGGGGCCGGGGAGCTGTTTTTT
CASSYSSGGAGELFF
>TRBV19|TRBJ1-5|.|16|TRBD1
TGTGCCACCACGGACAGGGGGCAGGGCGTGGGTCAGCCCCAGCATTTT
CATTDRGQGVGQPQHF
>TRBV7-3|TRBJ2-1|few|15|.
TGTGCCAGCAGCTTGGGACTGCGGTCCTACAATGAGCAGTTCTTC
CASSLGLRSYNEQFF
>TRBV28|TRBJ2-3|.|18|TRBD2
TGTGCCAGCAGTTTCCACCTTGGACTAGCGGGATTCACAGATACGCAGTATTTT
CASSFHLGLAGFTDTQYF
>TRBV5-1|TRBJ2-4|few|15|TRBD1
TGCGCCAGCAGCGTCGACAGGGTTGGCAAAAACATTCAGTACTTC
CASSVDRVGKNIQYF
>TRBV30|TRBJ2-7|.|14|TRBD1
TGTGCCTGGAGTGGGTCAGGGGGCGGCTACGAGCAGTACTTC
CAWSGSGGGYEQYF
>TRBV18|TRBJ2-5|.|15|.
TGTGCCAGCTCACCACGTAGAACTCAACAAGAGACCCAGTACTTC
CASSPRRTQQETQYF
>TRBV5-1|TRBJ1-4|.|15|TRBD1
TGCGCCAGCAGCCCCTGGACAGGGCGGGGTGAAAAACTGTTTTTT
CASSPWTGRGEKLFF
>TRBV29-1|TRBJ2-1|once|12|TRBD1
TGCAGCGTTGGACAGGGGGCGGATGAGCAGTTCTTC
CSVGQGADEQFF
>TRBV19|TRBJ1-1|.|14|TRBD1
TGTGCCAGTACTACGACAGGGAGAAACACTGAAGCTTTCTTT
CASTTTGRNTEAFF
>TRBV2|TRBJ2-3|.|15|TRBD2
TGTGCCAGCAGTGTTAGTCTAGCGGGCACAGATACGCAGTATTTT
CASSVSLAGTDTQYF
>TRBV2|TRBJ1-6|.|15|TRBD1
TGTGCCAGCAGTGAAGAGGGACAGGGTAATTCACCCCTCCACTTT
CASSEEGQGNSPLHF
>TRBV6-5|TRBJ1-3|.|16|.
TGTGCCAGCAGTTACTCGAGCCGGGGCTCTGGAAACACCATATATTTT
CASSYSSRGSGNTIYF
>TRBV5-4|TRBJ2-7|.|14|.
TGTGCCAGCAGGGGGGACTTTAGCTCCTACGAGCAGTACTTC
CASRGDFSSYEQYF
>TRBV4-2|TRBJ2-7|few|13|TRBD2
TGTGCCAGCAGCCGGGAGGGGTACTACGAGCAGTACTTC
CASSREGYYEQYF
>TRBV7-9|TRBJ1-3|few|14|.
TGTGCCAGCAGCTTCCAGGACAGCGGAAACACCATATATTTT
CASSFQDSGNTIYF
>TRBV5-1|TRBJ2-5|.|11|.
TGCGCCAGCAGCTTTAGAGAGACCCAGTACTTC
CASSFRETQYF
>TRBV2|TRBJ2-7|.|14|TRBD2
TGTGCCAGCAGTACACTAGCGGGGTACTACGAGCAGTACTTC
CASSTLAGYYEQYF
>TRBV5-5|TRBJ1-1|.|16|TRBD1
TGTGCCAGCAGCTCAGGACAGGGGGTTATGAACACTGAAGCTTTCTTT
CASSSGQGVMNTEAFF
>TRBV13|TRBJ1-2|.|15|.
TGTGCCAGCAGTTCCGGGACATCTACAGCTTATGGCTACACCTTC
CASSSGTSTAYGYTF